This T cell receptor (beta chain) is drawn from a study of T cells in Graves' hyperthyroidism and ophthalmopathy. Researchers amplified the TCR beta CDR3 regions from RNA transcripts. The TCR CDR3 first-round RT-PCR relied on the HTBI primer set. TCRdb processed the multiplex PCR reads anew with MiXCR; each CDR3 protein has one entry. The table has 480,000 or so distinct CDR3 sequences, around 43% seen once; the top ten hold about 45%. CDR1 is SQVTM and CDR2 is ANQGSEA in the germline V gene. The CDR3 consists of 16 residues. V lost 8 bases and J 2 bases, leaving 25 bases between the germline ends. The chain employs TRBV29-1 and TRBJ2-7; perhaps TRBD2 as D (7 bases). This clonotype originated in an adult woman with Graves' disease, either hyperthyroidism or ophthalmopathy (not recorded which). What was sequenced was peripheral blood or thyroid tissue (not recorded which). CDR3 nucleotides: TGCAGCTTAGGGGGTTTCAGTGGCGGGAGAGCCTACGAGCAGTACTTC. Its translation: CSLGGFSGGRAYEQYF.